This T cell receptor (beta chain) was identified during a study of neurological immune-mediated disorders. At least ten counts were recorded for this clonotype. Its antigen is unidentified. The cDNA was synthesized by means of template-switch 5'RACE, which was carried out with 10-nucleotide random UMIs. One entry per CDR3 protein, called by TCRdb with MiXCR from the 5' RACE reads. The sample lists some 65,000 distinct CDR3 sequences; roughly 4% were seen once. Trimming took 3 bases from V and 4 from J, leaving 16 bases between them. CDR3 length: 15 residues. CDR1 and CDR2 from the germline V gene are SGHRS and YFSETQ. Study observations and caveats: Healthy controls had more TCR clonal expansion than multiple sclerosis, which showed the least, whereas HTLV-1-associated myelopathy showed the most.

This chain joins TRBV5-1 and TRBJ1-1; TRBD1 might be the D (6 bases). The clonotype was recovered from a man in his fifties or sixties with multiple sclerosis. The sequenced sample was PBMCs. The CDR3 protein is CASSSVGGQGTEAFF. DNA for the CDR3: TGCGCCAGCAGCTCGGTTGGGGGGCAGGGCACTGAAGCTTTCTTT. The whole variable domain, remainder taken from reference TRBV5-1 and TRBJ1-1, is KAGVTQTPRYLIKTRGQQVTLSCSPISGHRSVSWYQQTPGQGLQFLFEYFSETQRNKGNFPGRFSGRQFSNSRSEMNVSTLELGDSALYLCASSSVGGQGTEAFFGQGTRLTVV.